Listed below are T cell receptor beta chains from one sample, sequenced in a study of type 1 regulatory T cells. TCRdb processed the reads anew with MiXCR; each CDR3 protein has one entry. In the table there are approximately 90,000 distinct CDR3 sequences, roughly 31% of which are singletons. Sequencing used CD4+ T cells, either the whole sample or a sorted fraction (not recorded which). The origin of the receptors is a human donor in good health. Both conserved end residues are part of each CDR3. D genes are given only for firm matches. Clone size is given for some rows only: seen once, a few or many times, or a class if the clone is expanded.

size | D | J | V | DNA | CDR3
. | . | TRBJ1-2 | TRBV5-1 | TGCGCCAGCAGCTTGGCCGACCGGTTAGGAGTTAGTGGCTACACCTTC | CASSLADRLGVSGYTF
. | TRBD2 | TRBJ2-2 | TRBV24-1 | TGTGCCACCAGTGAATCTCCCGGGACTAGTGTCGGGGAGCTGTTTTTT | CATSESPGTSVGELFF
few | TRBD1 | TRBJ1-2 | TRBV3-1 | TGTGCCAGCAGCTCGACAGGGGGCGACTATGGCTACACCTTC | CASSSTGGDYGYTF
few | . | TRBJ2-1 | TRBV7-2 | TGTGCCAGCAGCTTACTCGGCGCAGCAGGGAATGAGCAGTTCTTC | CASSLLGAAGNEQFF
. | . | TRBJ1-1 | TRBV7-3 | TGTGCCAGCAGCCGGTGGATGAACACTGAAACTTTCTTT | CASSRWMNTETFF
. | TRBD1 | TRBJ2-7 | TRBV6-1 | TGTGCCAGCAGTGGCCTAAGACAGGGGTACTCCTACGAGCAGTACTTC | CASSGLRQGYSYEQYF
. | TRBD2 | TRBJ2-5 | TRBV5-1 | TGCGCCAGCAGCTCCGGGGGGGCAGGTCAAGAGACCCAGTACTTC | CASSSGGAGQETQYF
few | TRBD1 | TRBJ1-1 | TRBV12-3/TRBV12-4 | TGTGCCAGCAGTTTCCCGACCGGGACAGGGGGGAACACTGAAGCTTTCTTT | CASSFPTGTGGNTEAFF
few | . | TRBJ2-1 | TRBV5-5 | TGTGCCAGCAGCTTGGGGGATTACAATGAGCAGTTCTTC | CASSLGDYNEQFF
. | TRBD1 | TRBJ2-3 | TRBV28 | TGTGCCAGCAGACAGGGGCCTAGCACAGATACGCAGTATTTT | CASRQGPSTDTQYF
. | . | TRBJ2-1 | TRBV10-3 | TGTGCCATCATGGGTAGCTCCTACAATGAGCAGTTCTTC | CAIMGSSYNEQFF
. | TRBD2 | TRBJ2-1 | TRBV10-3 | TGTGCCATCAGGGGGACTAGCCACAATGAGCAGTTCTTC | CAIRGTSHNEQFF
. | TRBD2 | TRBJ2-3 | TRBV3-1 | TGTGCCAGCAGCCGGACTAGCGGGTCGGATACGCAGTATTTT | CASSRTSGSDTQYF
medium-sized | TRBD1 | TRBJ1-5 | TRBV20-1 | TGCAGTGCGCACACAGGGGGTTTCCAGCCCCAGCATTTT | CSAHTGGFQPQHF
. | TRBD1 | TRBJ2-1 | TRBV7-2 | TGTGCCAGCAGCCCAGGGGGCAGCAACAATGAGCAGTTCTTC | CASSPGGSNNEQFF
. | TRBD2 | TRBJ2-7 | TRBV20-1 | TGCAGTGCCCCGAGGGCTAGCGGGGCTTCCTACGAGCAGTACTTC | CSAPRASGASYEQYF
. | . | TRBJ1-6 | TRBV4-1 | TGCGCCAGCAGCCCTGGACGCGGCGTCAGCCATTCACCCCTCCACTTT | CASSPGRGVSHSPLHF
once | TRBD1 | TRBJ2-3 | TRBV24-1 | TGTGCCACCAGTGATACCTTGGCAGGGGGCTTGGGGGCAGATACGCAGTATTTT | CATSDTLAGGLGADTQYF
. | . | TRBJ2-1 | TRBV5-4 | TGTGCCAGCAGCTTGGAAGCGCGCCCCAATGAGCAGTTCTTC | CASSLEARPNEQFF
. | TRBD1 | TRBJ1-1 | TRBV20-1 | TGCAGTGGGGCAGGGGGAATGAACACTGAAGCTTTCTTT | CSGAGGMNTEAFF
few | . | TRBJ2-7 | TRBV7-9 | TGTGCCAGCAGCGCGCTGGGGGCCTACGAGCAGTACTTC | CASSALGAYEQYF
. | TRBD1 | TRBJ2-1 | TRBV5-5 | TGTGCCAGCAGCTTATCCGACAGGGCCTACAATGAGCAGTTCTTC | CASSLSDRAYNEQFF
. | . | TRBJ1-2 | TRBV7-2 | TGTGCCAGCAGCCAAAGGGGGGTACAGTATGGCTACACCTTC | CASSQRGVQYGYTF
. | . | TRBJ2-3 | TRBV3-1 | TGTGCCAGCAGCCAAGGGGCCACCAGCGGTACGCAGTATTTT | CASSQGATSGTQYF
. | . | TRBJ2-3 | TRBV18 | TGTGCCAGCTCCCCGATAGGTATCACAGATACGCAGTATTTT | CASSPIGITDTQYF
. | . | TRBJ1-1 | TRBV5-5 | TGTGCCAGCAGCTTGGGGGGCCTCTCCCCCACTGAAGCTTTCTTT | CASSLGGLSPTEAFF
few | . | TRBJ2-1 | TRBV9 | TGTGCCAGCAGCGTAGCCCCGCGGTGGGAGCAGTTCTTC | CASSVAPRWEQFF
few | . | TRBJ2-3 | TRBV20-1 | TGCAGTGCAAAGAGGGAAATAAATACGCAGTATTTT | CSAKREINTQYF
. | . | TRBJ2-5 | TRBV2 | TGTGCCAGCAGAGCAATGGAGACCCAGTACTTC | CASRAMETQYF
few | TRBD1 | TRBJ1-5 | TRBV7-8 | TGTGCCAGCAGCTTAGCGTGGCAGGGGGCCCAGCCCCAGCATTTT | CASSLAWQGAQPQHF